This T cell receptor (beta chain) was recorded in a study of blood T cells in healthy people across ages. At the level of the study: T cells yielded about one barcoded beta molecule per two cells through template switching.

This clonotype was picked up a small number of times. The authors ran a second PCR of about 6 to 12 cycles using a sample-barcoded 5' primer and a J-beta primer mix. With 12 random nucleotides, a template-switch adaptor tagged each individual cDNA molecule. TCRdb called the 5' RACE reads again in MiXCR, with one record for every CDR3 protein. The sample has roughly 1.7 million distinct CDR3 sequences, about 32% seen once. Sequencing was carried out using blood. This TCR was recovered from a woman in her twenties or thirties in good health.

CDR3 protein: CSAHGGGSTEAFF. The DNA for the CDR3 is TGCAGCGCCCACGGGGGGGGTAGCACTGAAGCTTTCTTT. This chain uses TRBV29-1 with TRBJ1-1; tentatively, D is TRBD1 (5 bases). The CDR3 totals 13 residues. Germline CDR1 is SQVTM and CDR2 is ANQGSEA. The V and J ends lost 7 bases and 4 bases respectively, with 16 bases between them.